This TCR beta chain was found in a study of T cell responses to AZD1222 COVID-19 vaccine. Study-wide background: Second-dose timings of about 4 or about 12 weeks were pooled. Broader study findings: A rise in Spike-specific TCR breadth and depth followed two AZD1222 doses.

Germline V gives CDR1 SGHDT, CDR2 YYEEEE. Trimming left V 0 bases short and J 5 bases short, with 11 bases between. The CDR3 sequence is 14 residues long. Generated by immunoSEQ multiplex PCR, the TCRdb table keeps only in-frame clones and is missing some. Of about 78,000 clones listed, roughly four fifths were seen once; the top ten hold about 3.1%. On this clone: The antigen is unknown.

The chain joins TRBV5-6 to TRBJ1-2, with D tentatively TRBD1 (5 bases). Here the sequenced sample was peripheral blood, taken on day 0 of AZD1222 vaccination. This TCR was recovered from an adult in good health. In nucleotides, the CDR3 is TGTGCCAGCAGCTTGGAGGGGACCCTTTATGGCTACACCTTC. The encoded protein is CASSLEGTLYGYTF.